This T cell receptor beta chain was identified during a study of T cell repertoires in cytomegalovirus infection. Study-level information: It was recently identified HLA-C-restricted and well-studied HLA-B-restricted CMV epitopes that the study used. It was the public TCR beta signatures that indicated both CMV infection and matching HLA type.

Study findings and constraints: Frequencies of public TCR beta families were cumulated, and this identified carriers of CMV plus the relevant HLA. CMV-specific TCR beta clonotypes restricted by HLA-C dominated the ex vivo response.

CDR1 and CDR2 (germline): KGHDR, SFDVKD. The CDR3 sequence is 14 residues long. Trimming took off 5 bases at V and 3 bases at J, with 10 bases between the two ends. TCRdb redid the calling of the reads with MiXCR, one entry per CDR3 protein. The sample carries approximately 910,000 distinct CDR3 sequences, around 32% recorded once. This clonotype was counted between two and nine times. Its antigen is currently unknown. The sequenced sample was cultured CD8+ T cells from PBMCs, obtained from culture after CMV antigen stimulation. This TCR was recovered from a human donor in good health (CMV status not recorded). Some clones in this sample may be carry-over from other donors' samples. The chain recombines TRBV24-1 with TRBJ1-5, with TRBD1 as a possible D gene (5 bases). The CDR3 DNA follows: TGTGCCACCAGTGTTACAGGTTACAATCAGCCCCAGCATTTT. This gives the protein CATSVTGYNQPQHF.